Presented here are 25 T cell receptor beta chains from one specimen sequenced in a study of blood T cell repertoires in COVID-19. Assay used: immunoSEQ multiplex PCR; TCRdb lists only in-frame clones, some missing. The profile shows roughly 90,000 clones, more than 75% of them singletons. The sample consisted of peripheral blood. Receptors were obtained from a man aged 40-49 years with acute or convalescent COVID-19.

The rearrangement joins TRBV6-2 or TRBV6-3 to TRBJ1-1; D is possibly TRBD1 (6 bases). The V end was cut by 5 bases, the J end by 2 bases, with 18 bases between. This CDR3 region has 16 residues. Germline V gene sequence: CDR1 MNHEY, CDR2 SVGEGT. The DNA for the CDR3 is TGTGCCAGCAGTCAACAGGGACCTCGGGGAAACACTGAAGCTTTCTTT. This translates into CASSQQGPRGNTEAFF.

J is TRBJ2-1 and V is TRBV19; TRBD1 aligns across 9 bases. CDR1 and CDR2 from the germline V gene are LNHDA and SQIVND (reference sequence). There are 13 residues in the CDR3. Trimming removed 8 bases from V and 8 bases from J; junction bases left unmatched: 7. The DNA of the CDR3 is TGTGCCAGTTCCCCGGACAGGGGCGATGAGCAGTTCTTC. This gives the protein CASSPDRGDEQFF.

This rearrangement joins TRBV6-5 to TRBJ1-5; D not resolved. The germline V gene encodes CDR1 MNHEY and CDR2 SVGAGI. Trimming cost V 0 bases and J 6 bases, with 9 bases left between them. CDR3 length equals 14 residues. The CDR3 sequence is CASSYSTGSQPQHF. The CDR3 DNA is TGTGCCAGCAGTTACTCGACTGGGAGTCAGCCCCAGCATTTT.

This chain connects TRBV7-9 to TRBJ2-2; 11 bases map to TRBD1. The trim removed 5 bases at V and 4 bases at J, leaving 3 bases unmatched. CDR1 SEHNR and CDR2 FQNEAQ come from the germline V gene (reference sequence). This CDR3 has 15 residues. The CDR3 protein is CASSEDRGLTGELFF. The DNA of the CDR3 is TGTGCCAGCAGCGAGGACAGGGGGCTCACCGGGGAGCTGTTTTTT.

This chain joins TRBV7-2 and TRBJ1-3, with a weak D call TRBD1 (5 bases). The CDR3 is 16 amino acids. Germline V gene sequence: CDR1 SGHTA, CDR2 FQGNSA. Trimming removed 5 bases from V and 3 bases from J, with 17 bases in between. The CDR3 loop reads CASSPESLGLGNTIYF. For the CDR3, the DNA is TGTGCCAGCAGCCCCGAGTCGCTGGGGCTTGGAAACACCATATATTTT.

This chain joins TRBV19 and TRBJ2-3, with D maybe TRBD2 (5 bases). Trimming left V 6 bases short and J 5 bases short, with 9 bases between. Germline-derived CDR1 and CDR2 are LNHDA and SQIVND (reference sequence). This CDR3 has 12 amino acids. The CDR3 loop is CASRDRGDTQYF. For the CDR3, the DNA is TGTGCCAGTAGGGACCGGGGAGATACGCAGTATTTT.

This sequence joins TRBV15 and TRBJ2-3, with TRBD2 matching 11 bases. CDR3 length: 17 amino acids. The germline V gene encodes CDR1 LNHNV and CDR2 YYDKDF (reference sequence). V lost 8 bases and J lost 5; bases outside the gene matches: 15. CDR3 amino acids: CATGDFLVAGGLDTQYF. CDR3 sequence (DNA): TGTGCCACCGGCGATTTTCTGGTAGCGGGAGGGTTAGATACGCAGTATTTT.

This rearrangement joins TRBV29-1 to TRBJ1-1; TRBD1 matches at 9 bases. Trimming at V came to 6 bases and at J to 4 bases, leaving 12 bases not matched to a gene. Germline CDR1 SQVTM, CDR2 ANQGSEA. The CDR3 sequence is 15 residues long. CDR3 protein: CSVRSDRGVSTEAFF. CDR3 DNA sequence: TGCAGCGTCCGGTCCGACAGGGGGGTAAGCACTGAAGCTTTCTTT.

This clone has more than one count but fewer than ten. The chain carries TRBV5-1 and TRBJ2-7; TRBD1 might be the D (6 bases). This CDR3 has 15 residues. CDR1 SGHRS and CDR2 YFSETQ come from the germline V gene. Trimming removed 1 base from V and 3 bases from J, with 14 bases in between. DNA of the CDR3: TGCGCCAGCAGCTTGTCTAGTAACAGGGACTACGAGCAGTACTTC. The encoded protein is CASSLSSNRDYEQYF.

The chain uses TRBV11-3 and TRBJ2-1, with unresolved D. This CDR3 has 15 residues. Germline CDR1 is SGHNT and CDR2 is YENEEA. The V and J ends lost 1 base and 5 bases respectively, with 12 bases between them. DNA of the CDR3: TGTGCCAGCAGCTTAGGTCAGGTCCACAACAATGAGCAGTTCTTC. Amino acid sequence: CASSLGQVHNNEQFF.

V gene TRBV30 combines with J gene TRBJ1-3; no definite D call. V lost 1 base and J 1 base, leaving 5 bases between the germline ends. From germline, CDR1 is GTSNPN and CDR2 SVGIG (reference sequence). The CDR3 runs to 13 residues. This CDR3 reads CAWSAQSGNTIYF. CDR3 nucleotides: TGTGCCTGGAGTGCTCAGTCTGGAAACACCATATATTTT.

This clone was observed a few times. J is TRBJ1-1 and V is TRBV10-2; D might be TRBD1 (6 bases). Trimming took 5 bases from V and 3 from J, leaving 13 bases between them. The CDR3 totals 14 residues. In germline, CDR1 is WSHSY, CDR2 SAAADI. The chain's CDR3 is CASSLRQADTEAFF. DNA of the CDR3: TGCGCCAGCAGTCTAAGACAGGCGGACACTGAAGCTTTCTTT.

The chain uses TRBV7-2 and TRBJ2-3, with TRBD2 as a possible D gene (6 bases). The CDR3 extends over 18 amino acids. Trimming left V 1 base short and J 2 bases short, with 19 bases between. CDR1 and CDR2 (germline): SGHTA, FQGNSA. The CDR3 DNA sequence: TGTGCCAGCAGCTTAGAAGTCAGCGCGGCGGGATTCACAGATACGCAGTATTTT. Its protein product is CASSLEVSAAGFTDTQYF. The entire variable domain, with the rest obtained from reference TRBV7-2 and TRBJ2-3, is as follows: GAGVSQSPSNKVTEKGKDVELRCDPISGHTALYWYRQSLGQGLEFLIYFQGNSAPDKSGLPSDRFSAERTGGSVSTLTIQRTQQEDSAVYLCASSLEVSAAGFTDTQYFGPGTRLTVL.

This clone was picked up a small number of times. The chain carries TRBV29-1 and TRBJ1-2, with 7 bases that match TRBD1. V lost 4 bases, J lost 0 bases, and 8 bases stayed unmatched. The germline gives CDR1 SQVTM, CDR2 ANQGSEA. There are 15 residues in the CDR3. In nucleotides, the CDR3 is TGCAGCGTTGGGACCACAGGGGAAGCTAACTATGGCTACACCTTC. Its translation is CSVGTTGEANYGYTF.

CDR3 nucleotide sequence: TGCGCCAGCAGCTTGGTCCCAATGAACACTGAAGCTTTCTTT. Amino acid sequence: CASSLVPMNTEAFF. The chain uses TRBV5-1 and TRBJ1-1, with no clear D. Trimming removed 0 bases at V and 0 bases at J, with 6 bases between. This CDR3 region has 14 residues. CDR1 and CDR2 (germline): SGHRS, YFSETQ.

The chain employs TRBV4-3 and TRBJ2-2, with TRBD1 identical over 7 bases. Looked up from germline, CDR1 is LGHNA and CDR2 is YSLEER. This CDR3 has 14 residues. The trim removed 1 base at V and 6 bases at J, leaving 2 bases unmatched. The CDR3 DNA reads TGCGCCAGCAGCCAAGGTACAGGGGCCGGGGAGCTGTTTTTT. As protein: CASSQGTGAGELFF.

This clone is a singleton in its sample. This chain links TRBV7-9 with TRBJ2-7; 7 bases line up with TRBD1. Germline V gene sequence: CDR1 SEHNR, CDR2 FQNEAQ (reference sequence). The V and J ends lost 7 bases and 3 bases, in that order; junction bases with no gene match: 6. The CDR3 runs to 13 residues. CDR3 bases: TGTGCCAGCAACCGGGACAGCGTCTACGAGCAGTACTTC. Protein: CASNRDSVYEQYF.

This sequence joins TRBV18 and TRBJ2-7; D uncertain. Per germline, CDR1 KGHSH and CDR2 LQKENI. V lost 2 bases, J lost 5 bases, and 10 bases lay in between. There are 13 residues in the CDR3. The DNA of the CDR3 is TGTGCCAGCTCACCAACAGAACGGCACGAGCAGTACTTC. Residues: CASSPTERHEQYF.

The chain combines TRBV10-3 with TRBJ1-5, with D unresolved. Looked up from germline, CDR1 is ENHRY and CDR2 is SYGVKD. V was clipped by 2 bases and J by 6 bases, with 8 bases between them. The CDR3 spans 13 residues. CDR3 protein: CAISEGGPQPQHF. CDR3 nucleotide sequence: TGTGCCATCAGTGAGGGAGGGCCTCAGCCCCAGCATTTT.

The rearrangement uses TRBV19 and TRBJ2-1; 12 bases agree with TRBD2. J lost 5 bases, V lost 5 bases, and 10 bases had no gene match. The germline V gene has CDR1 LNHDA and CDR2 SQIVND (reference sequence). The CDR3 is made up of 17 amino acids. The CDR3 protein is CASSVITSGRIDNEQFF. CDR3 coding DNA: TGTGCCAGTAGTGTTATTACTAGCGGGAGGATAGACAATGAGCAGTTCTTC.

The chain carries TRBV2 and TRBJ2-7; weak D call: TRBD2 (6 bases). V was cut by 7 bases and J by 0 bases, with 19 bases left in between. The germline CDR1 and CDR2 sequences are SNHLY and FYNNEI. The CDR3 covers 16 residues. CDR3 in amino acids: CASTPAGLARSYEQYF. The CDR3 nucleotides are TGTGCCAGCACTCCCGCGGGTCTAGCGCGCTCCTACGAGCAGTACTTC.

The chain employs TRBV15 and TRBJ2-1; D not certain. V was shortened by 2 bases and J by 8 bases, with 10 bases between the two germline ends. Per the germline V gene, CDR1 is LNHNV and CDR2 is YYDKDF (reference sequence). This CDR3 has 13 amino acids. The DNA for the CDR3 is TGTGCCACCAGCAGACTAAACTTGGATGAGCAGTTCTTC. Translated: CATSRLNLDEQFF. Based on the CDR3 plus reference TRBV15 and TRBJ2-1, the full variable domain is DAMVIQNPRYQVTQFGKPVTLSCSQTLNHNVMYWYQQKSSQAPKLLFHYYDKDFNNEADTPDNFQSRRPNTSFCFLDIRSPGLGDTAMYLCATSRLNLDEQFFGPGTRLTVL.

The gene calls are TRBV9 and TRBJ1-2; tentatively, D is TRBD1 (5 bases). Trimming left V 3 bases short and J 7 bases short, with 22 bases between. In germline, CDR1 is SGDLS, CDR2 YYNGEE. The CDR3 consists of 16 residues. For the CDR3, the DNA is TGTGCCAGCAGCGATCCTGCTGGGGGGATAGCTGCTGGCTACACCTTC. Translating gives CASSDPAGGIAAGYTF.

Notes on this clone: Germline and junction disagree at one end, which may indicate a read error. The V gene is TRBV11-3, the J gene TRBJ2-1; 8 nucleotides line up with TRBD2. CDR3 length: 13 amino acids. The germline V gene encodes CDR1 SGHNT and CDR2 YENEEA. The CDR3 is CASSPNLRGELIF. CDR3 sequence (DNA): TGTGCCAGCAGCCCCAACTTGCGGGGGGAACTGATCTTC.

This clone was detected a few times. The DNA of the CDR3 is TGTGCCAGCAACGGGGGAACTAATGAAAAACTGTTTTTT. Protein product: CASNGGTNEKLFF. The chain recombines TRBV2 with TRBJ1-4, with D perhaps TRBD1 (5 bases). CDR3 length equals 13 residues. Germline CDR1 SNHLY, CDR2 FYNNEI. V was shortened by 7 bases and J by 1 base, with 7 bases between the two germline ends.